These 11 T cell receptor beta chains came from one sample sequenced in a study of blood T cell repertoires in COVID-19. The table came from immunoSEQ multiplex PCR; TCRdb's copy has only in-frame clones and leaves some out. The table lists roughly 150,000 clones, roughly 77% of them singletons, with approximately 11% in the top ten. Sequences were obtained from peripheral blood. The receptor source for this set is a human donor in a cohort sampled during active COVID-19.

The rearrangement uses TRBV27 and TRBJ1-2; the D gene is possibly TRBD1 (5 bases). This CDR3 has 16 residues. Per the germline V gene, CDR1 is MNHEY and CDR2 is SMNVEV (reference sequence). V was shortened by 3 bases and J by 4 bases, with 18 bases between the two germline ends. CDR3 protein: CASSFRGQDFIYGYTF. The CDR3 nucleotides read TGTGCCAGCAGTTTCCGCGGACAAGATTTCATCTATGGCTACACCTTC.

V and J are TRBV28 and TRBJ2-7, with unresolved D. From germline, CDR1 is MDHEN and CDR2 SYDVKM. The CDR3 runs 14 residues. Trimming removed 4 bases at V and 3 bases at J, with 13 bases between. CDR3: CASSYHGSLYEQYF. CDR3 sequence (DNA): TGTGCCAGCAGTTATCATGGCTCGCTCTACGAGCAGTACTTC. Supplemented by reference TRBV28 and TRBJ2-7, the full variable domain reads DVKVTQSSRYLVKRTGEKVFLECVQDMDHENMFWYRQDPGLGLRLIYFSYDVKMKEKGDIPEGYSVSREKKERFSLILESASTNQTSMYLCASSYHGSLYEQYFGPGTRLTVT.

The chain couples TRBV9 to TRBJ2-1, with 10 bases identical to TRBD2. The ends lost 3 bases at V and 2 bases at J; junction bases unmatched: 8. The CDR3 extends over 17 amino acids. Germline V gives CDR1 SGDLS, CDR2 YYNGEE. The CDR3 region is CASSGDLAGGPYNEQFF. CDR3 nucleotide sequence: TGTGCCAGCAGCGGAGACTTAGCGGGAGGCCCCTACAATGAGCAGTTCTTC.

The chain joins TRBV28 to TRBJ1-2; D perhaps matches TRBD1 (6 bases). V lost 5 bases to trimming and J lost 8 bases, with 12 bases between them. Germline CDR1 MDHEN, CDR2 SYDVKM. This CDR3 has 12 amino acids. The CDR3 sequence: CASSRQVVGYTF. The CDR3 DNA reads TGTGCCAGCAGTAGACAGGTTGTGGGCTACACCTTC.

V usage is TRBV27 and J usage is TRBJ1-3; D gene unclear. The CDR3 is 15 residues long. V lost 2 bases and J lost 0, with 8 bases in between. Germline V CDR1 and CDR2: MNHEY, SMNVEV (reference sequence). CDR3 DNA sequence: TGTGCCAGCAGTTTAGGGCCGAGCTCTGGAAACACCATATATTTT. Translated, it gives CASSLGPSSGNTIYF.

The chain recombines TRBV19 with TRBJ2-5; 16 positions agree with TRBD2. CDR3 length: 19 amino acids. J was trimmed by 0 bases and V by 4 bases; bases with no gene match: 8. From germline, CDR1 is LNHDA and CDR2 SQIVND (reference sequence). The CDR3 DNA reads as TGTGCCAGTAGTAGTCCCGGGACTAGCGGGGGGGCGTACCAAGAGACCCAGTACTTC. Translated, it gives CASSSPGTSGGAYQETQYF.

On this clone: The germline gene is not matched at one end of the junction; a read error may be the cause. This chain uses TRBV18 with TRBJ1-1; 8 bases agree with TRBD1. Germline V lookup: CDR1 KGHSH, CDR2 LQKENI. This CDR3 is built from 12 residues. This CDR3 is CASSGQGAEAFF. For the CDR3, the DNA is TGTGCCAGCTCGGGCCAGGGGGCTGAGGCTTTCTTT.

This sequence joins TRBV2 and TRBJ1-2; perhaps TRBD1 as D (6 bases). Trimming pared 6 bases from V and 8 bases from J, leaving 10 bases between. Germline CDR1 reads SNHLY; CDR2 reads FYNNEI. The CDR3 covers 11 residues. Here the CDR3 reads CASSADSGYTF. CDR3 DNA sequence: TGTGCCAGCAGCGCGGACAGCGGCTACACCTTC. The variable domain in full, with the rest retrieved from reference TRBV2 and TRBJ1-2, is EPEVTQTPSHQVTQMGQEVILRCVPISNHLYFYWYRQILGQKVEFLVSFYNNEISEKSEIFDDQFSVERPDGSNFTLKIRSTKLEDSAMYFCASSADSGYTFGSGTRLTVV.

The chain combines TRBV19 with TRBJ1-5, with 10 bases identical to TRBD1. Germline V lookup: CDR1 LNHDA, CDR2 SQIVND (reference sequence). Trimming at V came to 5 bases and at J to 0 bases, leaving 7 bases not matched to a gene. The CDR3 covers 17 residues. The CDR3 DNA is TGTGCCAGTAGTGATGGACAGGGGGTGAATAGCAATCAGCCCCAGCATTTT. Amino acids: CASSDGQGVNSNQPQHF.

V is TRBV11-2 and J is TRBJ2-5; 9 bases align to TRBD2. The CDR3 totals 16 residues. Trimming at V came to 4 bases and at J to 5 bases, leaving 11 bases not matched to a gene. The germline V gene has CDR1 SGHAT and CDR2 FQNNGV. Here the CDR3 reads CASSSAGTSFRETQYF. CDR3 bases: TGTGCCAGCAGCTCCGCCGGGACTAGCTTTCGGGAGACCCAGTACTTC.

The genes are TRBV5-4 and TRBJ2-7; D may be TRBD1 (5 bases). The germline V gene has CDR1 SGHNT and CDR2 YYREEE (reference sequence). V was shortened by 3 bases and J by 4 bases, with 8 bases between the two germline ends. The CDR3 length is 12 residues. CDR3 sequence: CASSWQGYEQYF. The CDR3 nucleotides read TGTGCCAGCAGCTGGCAGGGTTACGAGCAGTACTTC.